The clone carrying this T cell receptor beta chain was observed a single time. Its matching antigen is unknown. MiXCR, applied by TCRdb to the reads, yields one record per CDR3 protein. The table shows 600,000 to 700,000 distinct CDR3 sequences, with 33% occurring only once. Losses at the gene ends were 5 bases for V and 5 bases for J; bases not matched to a gene: 9. The CDR3 consists of 14 residues. Germline V CDR1 and CDR2: MNHEY, SMNVEV (reference sequence). The source of the sample is a study of T cell repertoires in cytomegalovirus infection. The sample in question was cultured PBMCs, obtained from culture after CMV antigen stimulation. This rearrangement joins TRBV27 to TRBJ2-7; 7 bases agree with TRBD1. The TCR originated in a human donor in good health (CMV status not recorded). Some clones in this sample may be carry-over from other donors' samples. CDR3 loop: CASSPRTGPNEQYF. CDR3 sequence (DNA): TGTGCCAGCAGTCCTCGGACAGGTCCCAACGAGCAGTACTTC.